Sequencing of this T cell receptor beta chain was carried out in a study of control samples from healthy donors and cancer patients. The germline V gene encodes CDR1 LNHDA and CDR2 SQIVND (reference sequence). Unmatched junction bases numbered 4, after V lost 5 bases and J lost 1 base. The CDR3 loop spans 15 amino acids. Assay used: immunoSEQ multiplex PCR; TCRdb lists only in-frame clones, some missing. The sample has tens of thousands of clones; less than 90% are singletons. Material for sequencing was blood. This sequence was found in a woman aged 70 to 79 in good health. The chain joins TRBV19 to TRBJ2-2; TRBD1 agrees at 7 bases. The CDR3 is CASSVRQGNTGELFF. The CDR3 DNA reads as TGTGCCAGTAGTGTTCGACAGGGGAACACCGGGGAGCTGTTTTTT. Supplemented by reference TRBV19 and TRBJ2-2, the full variable domain reads DGGITQSPKYLFRKEGQNVTLSCEQNLNHDAMYWYRQDPGQGLRLIYYSQIVNDFQKGDIAEGYSVSREKKESFPLTVTSAQKNPTAFYLCASSVRQGNTGELFFGEGSRLTVL.